This T cell receptor (beta chain) was found in a study of shared clonotypes between healthy human individuals. Study outcomes and limitations: Naive CD4 clonotypes overlapped across a handful of donors at roughly 5%. Compared with clonotypes that all four donors shared, non-shared clonotypes had lower generation probabilities.

The authors loaded around 190 ng DNA, 27,000 or so T cell genomes, into sorted-subset replicate PCRs. The protocol was immunoSEQ multiplex PCR, while the TCRdb copy is restricted to in-frame clones and leaves out a portion. The table shows 650,000 to 750,000 clones, with about 78% occurring only once. Unmatched junction bases numbered 11, after V lost 3 bases and J lost 8 bases. The CDR3 is made up of 15 amino acids. From germline, CDR1 is SGHRS and CDR2 YFSETQ. Comments on this clone: Its target is unknown.

Division of CD4+ cells produced a CD45RA+ naive subset and a CD45RA-negative memory subset. The chain is built from TRBV5-1 and TRBJ2-1; TRBD2 agrees at 7 bases. The origin of this receptor is a young woman in good health. Sequencing was performed on memory CD4+ T cells sorted from blood. Regarding subset: CD45RA-negative fraction. DNA of the CDR3: TGCGCCAGCAGCTCGACTAGCCTCCGTCACGATGAGCAGTTCTTC. This sequence encodes CASSSTSLRHDEQFF.